One and the same sample provided the 30 T cell receptor beta chains below, sequenced in a study of T cells after yellow fever vaccination. From the 5' RACE reads, TCRdb called clonotypes with MiXCR, one entry per CDR3 protein. Of about 510,000 distinct CDR3 sequences listed, less than 25% were seen once; the top ten hold roughly a sixth. Sequencing used PBMCs, obtained roughly 20 days after the first yellow fever vaccination. The receptor source for this set is a man between 18 and 35 years old who received the YFV17D yellow fever vaccine.

In its sample, this clonotype was seen a few times. CDR3 DNA sequence: TGCAGCGTTGAAAGGTCTAGTGGCAATGAGCAGTTCTTC. Translation: CSVERSSGNEQFF. This chain uses TRBV29-1 with TRBJ2-1, with no clear D. The CDR3 loop spans 13 amino acids. Per germline, CDR1 SQVTM and CDR2 ANQGSEA. Trimming removed 2 bases from V and 6 bases from J, with 11 bases in between.

This clonotype showed up just a few times. J is TRBJ2-7 and V is TRBV6-6; unclear D gene. Germline CDR1 and CDR2: MNHNY and SVGAGI (reference sequence). V lost 2 bases and J lost 4, with 9 bases in between. The CDR3 runs to 13 residues. The CDR3 DNA reads as TGTGCCAGCAGTTACCAGACACGTTACGAGCAGTACTTC. It encodes CASSYQTRYEQYF.

DNA for the CDR3: TGCGCCAGCAGCCAAGATCCCCGGACAGGGAAAAACATTCAGTACTTC. It encodes CASSQDPRTGKNIQYF. The V gene is TRBV4-3, the J gene TRBJ2-4; 8 positions match TRBD1. CDR1 is LGHNA, CDR2 YSLEER, per germline. This CDR3 spans 16 amino acids. Trimming at V came to 0 bases and at J to 4 bases, leaving 5 bases not matched to a gene.

The genes are TRBV29-1 and TRBJ2-2, with D possibly matching TRBD1 (5 bases). V was cut by 5 bases and J by 4 bases, with 8 bases left in between. The germline V gene has CDR1 SQVTM and CDR2 ANQGSEA. CDR3 size: 12 residues. The CDR3, as DNA: TGCAGCGTTAGGACAAGCACCGGGGAGCTGTTTTTT. Translating gives CSVRTSTGELFF.

This clonotype appeared many times. V gene TRBV20-1 combines with J gene TRBJ2-1; weak D call: TRBD2 (5 bases). This CDR3 comprises 14 residues. The V gene lost 4 bases and the J gene lost 0 bases, with 10 bases spanning the gap. Germline lookup yields CDR1 DFQATT and CDR2 SNEGSKA (reference sequence). CDR3 coding DNA: TGCAGTGCTATCGGGGAGAGCTCCTACAATGAGCAGTTCTTC. Residues: CSAIGESSYNEQFF.

The CDR3 coding sequence is TGTGCCATCAGTGATGCCGGGACAGGGGTTACCCTCCACTTT. The encoded protein is CAISDAGTGVTLHF. The chain uses TRBV10-3 and TRBJ1-6; 10 positions agree with TRBD1. J gave up 14 bases and V 3 bases, and 7 bases lay outside the gene matches. The germline CDR1 and CDR2 sequences are ENHRY and SYGVKD. The CDR3 contains 14 residues.

This clonotype occurred a few times. The chain couples TRBV6-2 or TRBV6-3 to TRBJ2-3; maybe TRBD2 (5 bases). V lost 3 bases to trimming and J lost 3 bases, with 16 bases between them. The CDR3 runs 16 residues. CDR1 and CDR2 from the germline V gene are MNHEY and SVGEGT. Here the CDR3 DNA reads TGTGCCAGCAGTTATACTAACCGAGGGTGGACAGATACGCAGTATTTT. It codes for CASSYTNRGWTDTQYF.

The rearrangement uses TRBV12-3 or TRBV12-4 and TRBJ1-6; D gene ambiguous. V lost 8 bases to trimming and J lost 8 bases, with 28 bases between them. This CDR3 has 18 amino acids. CDR3 DNA: TGTGCCAGCTCATTCTCCTCCGTGGGGTTTAGGTTTGATTCACCCCTCCACTTT. Its translation is CASSFSSVGFRFDSPLHF.

This clonotype showed up many times. The chain carries TRBV27 and TRBJ2-3, with unresolved D. V was shortened by 3 bases and J by 5 bases, with 9 bases between the two germline ends. From germline, CDR1 is MNHEY and CDR2 SMNVEV (reference sequence). The CDR3 has 13 amino acids. The CDR3 DNA follows: TGTGCCAGCAGTTTCCGCCCCGAAGATACGCAGTATTTT. Its translation is CASSFRPEDTQYF.

This chain connects TRBV23-1 to TRBJ2-7, with TRBD1 matching over 7 bases. TRBV23-1 falls under the ORF class, with uncertain function. Trimming took 0 bases from V and 5 from J; bases not matched to a gene: 7. The CDR3 consists of 15 residues. CDR3 sequence reads: CASSQSGDRVHEQYF. The CDR3 coding sequence is TGCGCCAGCAGTCAATCTGGAGACAGGGTCCACGAGCAGTACTTC.

This clonotype was seen more than once but under ten times. This chain joins TRBV7-2 and TRBJ2-5, with 11 nucleotides matching TRBD2. V dropped 5 bases and J dropped 5; count of bases not matched to a gene: 7. This CDR3 has 15 residues. The germline gives CDR1 SGHTA, CDR2 FQGNSA. The CDR3 reads CASSPVTSGDETQYF. For the CDR3, the DNA is TGTGCCAGCAGCCCAGTGACTAGCGGGGATGAGACCCAGTACTTC. Together with reference TRBV7-2 and TRBJ2-5, the CDR3 gives the full variable domain: GAGVSQSPSNKVTEKGKDVELRCDPISGHTALYWYRQSLGQGLEFLIYFQGNSAPDKSGLPSDRFSAERTGGSVSTLTIQRTQQEDSAVYLCASSPVTSGDETQYFGPGTRLLVL.

The chain employs TRBV6-1 and TRBJ2-3; D not resolved. V lost 7 bases and J lost 6, with 17 bases in between. The CDR3 totals 14 residues. Germline V gives CDR1 MNHNS, CDR2 SASEGT. The CDR3 spells CASNYARAADTQYF. The CDR3 bases are TGTGCCAGCAACTATGCTCGGGCGGCGGATACGCAGTATTTT.

This clonotype was seen a handful of times. The chain has TRBV7-2 and TRBJ1-5; the D gene is possibly TRBD1 (5 bases). Germline lookup yields CDR1 SGHTA and CDR2 FQGNSA. The CDR3 loop spans 16 amino acids. V was pared by 3 bases and J by 0 bases, with 12 bases between. CDR3 loop: CASSFSRADSNQPQHF. Written as DNA, the CDR3 is TGTGCCAGCAGCTTTAGCAGGGCTGATAGCAATCAGCCCCAGCATTTT.

This clonotype was observed a handful of times. This rearrangement joins TRBV19 to TRBJ2-5, with D tentatively TRBD1 or TRBD2 (6 bases each). V dropped 5 bases and J dropped 2 bases, with 15 bases sitting between them. The CDR3 is made up of 15 amino acids. Per the germline V gene, CDR1 is LNHDA and CDR2 is SQIVND (reference sequence). This CDR3 is CASSLPGGRQETQYF. For the CDR3, the DNA is TGTGCCAGTAGTCTACCCGGGGGCCGGCAAGAGACCCAGTACTTC. The full variable domain, rest sourced from reference TRBV19 and TRBJ2-5, is DGGITQSPKYLFRKEGQNVTLSCEQNLNHDAMYWYRQDPGQGLRLIYYSQIVNDFQKGDIAEGYSVSREKKESFPLTVTSAQKNPTAFYLCASSLPGGRQETQYFGPGTRLLVL.

This clonotype appeared many times. J is TRBJ1-6 and V is TRBV5-1; D call uncertain. V dropped 0 bases and J dropped 7 bases, with 11 bases sitting between them. CDR3 length equals 15 residues. In germline, CDR1 is SGHRS, CDR2 YFSETQ. The CDR3 sequence is CASSLEYVGNSPLHF. The CDR3 DNA is TGCGCCAGCAGCTTGGAATACGTAGGGAATTCACCCCTCCACTTT.

The gene calls are TRBV11-1 and TRBJ2-1; D ambiguous. Trimming stripped 4 bases from V and 3 bases from J, with 7 bases between. The CDR3 consists of 13 residues. Germline values: CDR1 SGHAT, CDR2 FQDESV (reference sequence). The DNA for the CDR3 is TGTGCCAGCAGCTCCCGCGACTACAATGAGCAGTTCTTC. Its protein product is CASSSRDYNEQFF.

This clonotype was observed a few times. The CDR3 DNA is TGTGCCAGCAGCTTTTCACCGCCGAGATGGGTGCAGTATTTT. It specifies CASSFSPPRWVQYF. The J gene is TRBJ2-3, the V gene TRBV7-9; D is uncertain. V was cut by 3 bases and J by 11 bases, with 18 bases left in between. Germline V gene data show CDR1 as SEHNR and CDR2 as FQNEAQ (reference sequence). The CDR3 is 14 residues long.

This clonotype was detected a few times. The rearrangement links TRBV6-2 or TRBV6-3 to TRBJ2-7; D is perhaps TRBD1 (6 bases). This CDR3 spans 12 amino acids. Germline V gene data show CDR1 as MNHEY and CDR2 as SVGEGT. V lost 6 bases, J lost 5 bases, and 11 bases lay in between. CDR3 loop: CASSPDRNEQYF. The CDR3 DNA sequence: TGTGCCAGCAGCCCCGACAGGAACGAGCAGTACTTC.

The chain uses TRBV12-5 and TRBJ1-1; TRBD1 matches 7 bases. The V gene end was trimmed by 3 bases and the J gene end by 7 bases; junction bases not matched to a gene: 8. The CDR3 is 14 amino acids. The germline V gene encodes CDR1 LGHNT and CDR2 FRNRAP. The CDR3 here is CASGFGQGEGEAFF. As DNA, the CDR3 is TGTGCTAGTGGTTTTGGGCAGGGGGAAGGTGAAGCTTTCTTT.

This clonotype appeared a few times. J is TRBJ2-6 and V is TRBV4-2, with 9 bases matching TRBD1. Per germline, CDR1 LGHNA and CDR2 YNFKEQ. Trimming took 3 bases from V and 0 from J; bases not matched to a gene: 6. This CDR3 is 18 amino acids long. CDR3 nucleotide sequence: TGTGCCAGCAGCCAGCATGGGGGACAGGGCTCTGGGGCCAACGTCCTGACTTTC. It yields the protein CASSQHGGQGSGANVLTF.

The chain carries TRBV7-3 and TRBJ2-2, with D maybe TRBD1 (6 bases). Germline CDR1 reads SGHTA; CDR2 reads FQGTGA. Trimming shortened V by 5 bases and J by 7 bases, and 14 bases separated the two germline ends. This CDR3 has 14 residues. The CDR3 DNA is TGTGCCAGCAGCCGAATACAGGGCAGCGGGGAGCTGTTTTTT. It specifies CASSRIQGSGELFF.

The rearrangement links TRBV9 to TRBJ2-7; D is undetermined. The CDR3 has 11 amino acids. The germline CDR1 and CDR2 sequences are SGDLS and YYNGEE. V lost 4 bases and J lost 6, with 8 bases in between. CDR3 in amino acids: CASSLPCEQYV. The CDR3 DNA reads as TGTGCCAGCAGCCTACCTTGCGAGCAGTACGTC.

This clonotype was recorded at least ten times. This rearrangement joins TRBV7-9 to TRBJ1-1; maybe TRBD1 (5 bases). CDR1 and CDR2 from the germline V gene are SEHNR and FQNEAQ (reference sequence). The CDR3 has 14 amino acids. Between the trimmed V and J ends, which lost 3 bases and 1 base, there was a span of 9 bases. CDR3 residues: CASSFQGENTEAFF. The CDR3 DNA sequence: TGTGCCAGCAGCTTTCAGGGCGAGAACACTGAAGCTTTCTTT.

The V call is TRBV28, the J call TRBJ2-7; D might be TRBD1 (6 bases). This CDR3 region has 16 residues. CDR1 and CDR2 (germline): MDHEN, SYDVKM. V was trimmed by 5 bases and J by 1 base, leaving 18 bases between them. The CDR3 here is CASSPSRGHGSYEQYV. The CDR3 DNA follows: TGTGCCAGCAGTCCGTCCAGGGGTCATGGTTCCTACGAGCAGTACGTC.

This clonotype was seen a few times. One end of the junction is discordant with germline, which a read error may explain. The rearrangement uses TRBV5-6 and TRBJ2-3; D tentatively fits TRBD1 or TRBD2 (5 bases each). CDR1 and CDR2 (germline): SGHDT, YYEEEE. The CDR3 spans 11 residues. For the CDR3, the DNA is TGTGCCAGCAGCGCCGGGACGGAGAGGGAATTT. Amino acid sequence: CASSAGTEREF. Filled out from reference TRBV5-6 and TRBJ2-3, the complete variable domain reads DAGVTQSPTHLIKTRGQQVTLRCSPKSGHDTVSWYQQALGQGPQFIFQYYEEEERQRGNFPDRFSGHQFPNYSSELNVNALLLGDSALYLCASSAGTEREFGPGTRLTVL.

This clonotype was observed a few times. The rearrangement uses TRBV29-1 and TRBJ1-5; D unresolved. This CDR3 is 12 amino acids long. Trimming left V 5 bases short and J 0 bases short, with 5 bases between. CDR1 is SQVTM, CDR2 ANQGSEA, per germline. Here the CDR3 reads CSVRDSNQPQHF. The CDR3 nucleotides are TGCAGCGTTCGAGATAGCAATCAGCCCCAGCATTTT.

This clonotype occurred many times. The chain combines TRBV7-2 with TRBJ2-7; D perhaps matches TRBD2 (6 bases). This CDR3 comprises 14 residues. Trimming took off 1 base at V and 0 bases at J, with 7 bases between the two ends. CDR1 SGHTA and CDR2 FQGNSA come from the germline V gene. CDR3 residues: CASSLVGGSYEQYV. The CDR3 coding sequence is TGTGCCAGCAGCTTAGTGGGGGGCTCCTACGAGCAGTACGTC.

A few counts support this clonotype. The rearrangement links TRBV20-1 to TRBJ2-1, with a possible D match to TRBD1 (6 bases). V lost 3 bases, J lost 0 bases, and 18 bases lay in between. The V gene's germline CDR1 is DFQATT and CDR2 SNEGSKA (reference sequence). There are 17 residues in the CDR3. The CDR3 DNA reads TGCAGTGCTAGGTCCTGGCAGGGGATTAGCTCCTACAATGAGCAGTTCTTC. This translates into CSARSWQGISSYNEQFF.

This clonotype occurred a few times. V and J are TRBV12-3 or TRBV12-4 and TRBJ2-1, with unresolved D. V was clipped by 6 bases and J by 5 bases, with 14 bases between them. CDR3 length: 14 residues. The CDR3 sequence: CASRQTKYNNEQFF. DNA of the CDR3: TGTGCCAGCAGACAAACCAAATATAACAATGAGCAGTTCTTC.

This sequence joins TRBV7-9 and TRBJ1-2, with unresolved D. Germline-derived CDR1 and CDR2 are SEHNR and FQNEAQ (reference sequence). Trimming cost V 5 bases and J 6 bases, with 16 bases left between them. The CDR3 sequence is 14 residues long. CDR3 sequence: CASSPLEGWDGYTF. The CDR3 DNA reads as TGTGCCAGCAGCCCCCTGGAAGGGTGGGATGGCTACACCTTC.